This TCR beta chain was captured by sequencing in a study of blood T cell repertoires in COVID-19 (dated by TCRdb to 2018 to 2020). Regarding the research as a whole: Collaborator samples came from the United States, Italy and Spain and covered acute and convalescent phases of COVID-19. HLA class I and class II types, where available, came from metadata supplied by the sample provider rather than from assay-based typing. Samples were obtained from the ongoing ImmuneRACE study (first 160 participants) and from over a thousand subjects provided by 6 global collaborators. A de-identified subject ID, COVID-19 status, age in years and sex were almost always included in the sample metadata. The material from the prospective study consisted of cDNA or gDNA derived from T cells, B-cell-depleted T cells, or PBMCs. The repertoires were released in a freely available public database intended as a resource for research on the immune response to SARS-CoV-2. Subjects who had been exposed to COVID-19, were actively infected with it, or had recovered from it provided the deeply sampled blood TCRbeta repertoires that made up the dataset. Broad study findings and their caveats: The amount of clinical and demographic metadata varied by source and participant and was provided uncurated.

The immunoSEQ Assay, a bias-controlled multiplex PCR, was used to amplify TCRbeta CDR3 regions from genomic DNA. The original pipeline was this. The number of nucleated cells in each sample was estimated from the amplification of reference gene primers within the assay. To quantify the absolute abundance of each unique TCRbeta CDR3 rearrangement, sequence reads were collapsed and filtered. Productive Simpson clonality was computed per sample as the square root of Simpson's diversity index over productive rearrangements. Sourced from immuneACCESS, this table was stored by TCRdb with only in-frame sequences that have V and J called. A share of the clones is absent; for the studies checked, an unresolved V gene accounts for under half, and the remainder has no known explanation. The DNA gave D and trimming, while V, J and clone size come from that table. The sample table records approximately 170,000 clones; 80% to 90% of these occur just once. The ten biggest clones cover approximately 8.4% of the sample.

CDR1 and CDR2 are read off the germline V gene (reference sequence) as LGHDT and YNNKEL. Reading from cysteine to phenylalanine, the CDR3 counts 18 amino acids. This entry keeps only the CDR3 DNA: 54 bases, framed from base 1. Remarks on this clone: Its antigen is currently not known. Germline is not matched at one junction end, which may reflect a read error.

Participants in the prospective study were enrolled through a virtual design, were aged roughly 18 to 90 years, and lived in approximately 24 United States geographic areas. In the prospective study, cohorts were assigned on the basis of participant-reported clinical history obtained from a screening survey and a study questionnaire. ImmuneRACE Cohort 3 recovered participants were defined by two consecutive negative NP/OP PCR tests, healthcare professional clearance, or symptom resolution. Each participant in the prospective study had whole blood, serum and a nasopharyngeal or oropharyngeal swab collected by mobile phlebotomists. Participants in the prospective study had the option to provide additional blood draws and questionnaires over a 2-month period. Prospective study blood samples were shipped either frozen or at room temperature before DNA extraction.

In this chain, TRBV3-1 (or the pseudogene TRBV3-2) is recombined with TRBJ2-2, and 7 bases in between align with TRBD2. The clonotype comes from a woman aged 50 to 65 who had recovered from COVID-19. Sequenced material: PBMCs or T cells enriched from blood (not recorded which). The CDR3 loop reads CASSRGVGSGAKTGELFF. The nucleotide sequence is given as TGTGCCAGCAGCCGGGGGGTGGGCAGCGGGGCGAAAACCGGGGAGCTGTTTTTT.